The next 22 T cell receptor beta chains were all read from a single sample in a study of blood T cell repertoires in COVID-19. Profiling relied on immunoSEQ multiplex PCR, and the TCRdb table lists in-frame clones only, not all of them. The sample carries about 160,000 clones, over 70% recorded once. Sequenced: peripheral blood. Every receptor here comes from a woman in her fifties or sixties with acute or convalescent COVID-19.

The gene calls are TRBV5-6 and TRBJ2-7, with 9 bases fitting TRBD1. The germline gives CDR1 SGHDT, CDR2 YYEEEE. This CDR3 is built from 14 residues. V lost 4 bases to trimming and J lost 7 bases; unmatched junction nucleotides: 9. The CDR3 loop reads CASSARDRVWEQYF. CDR3 in DNA: TGTGCCAGCAGCGCCCGGGACAGGGTGTGGGAGCAGTACTTC. Full variable domain (remainder filled in from reference TRBV5-6 and TRBJ2-7): DAGVTQSPTHLIKTRGQQVTLRCSPKSGHDTVSWYQQALGQGPQFIFQYYEEEERQRGNFPDRFSGHQFPNYSSELNVNALLLGDSALYLCASSARDRVWEQYFGPGTRLTVT.

This chain joins TRBV2 and TRBJ1-6; D gene uncertain. V lost 8 bases and J 9 bases, leaving 20 bases between the germline ends. Germline V CDR1 and CDR2: SNHLY, FYNNEI. This CDR3 contains 15 residues. CDR3 loop: CASSSQDWRVSPLHF. The CDR3 DNA is TGTGCCAGCTCCAGTCAGGACTGGAGGGTTTCACCCCTCCACTTT.

DNA for the CDR3: TGTGCCACCAGTGACCAAGGACAGGTAAGCACAGATACGCAGTATTTT. Its translation is CATSDQGQVSTDTQYF. V and J are TRBV24-1 and TRBJ2-3; 7 bases align to TRBD1. The V and J ends lost 4 bases and 0 bases, in that order; junction bases with no gene match: 6. Germline V gives CDR1 KGHDR, CDR2 SFDVKD. The CDR3 loop spans 16 amino acids.

The V gene is TRBV11-2, the J gene TRBJ1-6; D gene ambiguous. V lost 1 base to trimming and J lost 2 bases, with 6 bases between them. Per the germline V gene, CDR1 is SGHAT and CDR2 is FQNNGV. There are 15 residues in the CDR3. DNA for the CDR3: TGTGCCAGCAGCTTAGGGCCTGCCTATAATTCACCCCTCCACTTT. Translation: CASSLGPAYNSPLHF.

A single count supports this clone. This chain uses TRBV27 with TRBJ2-1; 10 nucleotides agree with TRBD2. V trimming: 0 bases; J trimming: 6 bases; junction bases outside the gene matches: 17. CDR3 length: 20 amino acids. Germline values: CDR1 MNHEY, CDR2 SMNVEV (reference sequence). This CDR3 is CASSLSVGTPLAGEGNEQFF. CDR3 sequence (DNA): TGTGCCAGCAGTTTATCGGTAGGGACACCCCTAGCGGGGGAGGGCAATGAGCAGTTCTTC.

J is TRBJ1-3 and V is TRBV7-2; 9 bases map to TRBD1. Germline values: CDR1 SGHTA, CDR2 FQGNSA. This CDR3 has 15 amino acids. Trimming cost V 3 bases and J 7 bases; bases outside gene matches: 7. The CDR3 sequence is CASSFGTGKGNTIYF. Here the CDR3 DNA reads TGTGCCAGCAGCTTCGGGACAGGGAAAGGGAACACCATATATTTT. The entire variable domain, with the rest obtained from reference TRBV7-2 and TRBJ1-3, is as follows: GAGVSQSPSNKVTEKGKDVELRCDPISGHTALYWYRQSLGQGLEFLIYFQGNSAPDKSGLPSDRFSAERTGGSVSTLTIQRTQQEDSAVYLCASSFGTGKGNTIYFGEGSWLTVV.

The chain employs TRBV6-2 or TRBV6-3 and TRBJ2-3, with TRBD2 identical over 7 bases. The CDR3 spans 16 residues. V was pared by 6 bases and J by 0 bases, with 9 bases of the junction left unmatched. CDR1 is MNHEY, CDR2 SVGEGT, per germline. The CDR3 loop reads CASSQAGTTSTDTQYF. The CDR3 nucleotides read TGTGCCAGCAGCCAGGCAGGGACTACCAGCACAGATACGCAGTATTTT.

This clone was counted a single time. J is TRBJ2-7 and V is TRBV29-1; TRBD1 is a possible D gene (5 bases). V lost 4 bases and J 5 bases, leaving 21 bases between the germline ends. Germline V gene sequence: CDR1 SQVTM, CDR2 ANQGSEA. The CDR3 length is 15 residues. CDR3 in amino acids: CSVVGWTPARDEQYF. The CDR3 region has the DNA TGCAGCGTTGTGGGGTGGACACCAGCAAGGGACGAGCAGTACTTC.

The chain employs TRBV3-1 (or the pseudogene TRBV3-2) and TRBJ2-1, with no clear D. This CDR3 region has 13 residues. V lost 2 bases and J 9 bases, leaving 11 bases between the germline ends. The V gene's germline CDR1 is LGHDT and CDR2 YNNKEL (reference sequence). The CDR3 protein is CASSQNVMREQFF. CDR3 coding DNA: TGTGCCAGCAGCCAAAACGTTATGCGTGAGCAGTTCTTC.

The rearrangement uses TRBV19 and TRBJ1-3; tentative D call: TRBD1 (5 bases). Germline CDR1 and CDR2: LNHDA and SQIVND (reference sequence). The V and J ends lost 3 bases and 3 bases respectively, with 12 bases between them. This CDR3 contains 15 residues. CDR3 residues: CASSIGGALGNTIYF. The CDR3 DNA reads TGTGCCAGTAGTATTGGAGGGGCGCTTGGAAACACCATATATTTT.

The chain carries TRBV6-6 and TRBJ1-2, with D hard to call. Deletions cut 2 bases from V and 1 base from J, with 5 bases between. Germline loops: CDR1 MNHNY, CDR2 SVGAGI (reference sequence). This CDR3 has 13 amino acids. The CDR3 DNA is TGTGCCAGCAGTTACGGACTTAACTATGGCTACACCTTC. Its protein is CASSYGLNYGYTF.

The chain recombines TRBV15 with TRBJ1-1, with a weak D call TRBD1 (5 bases). The CDR3 has 15 amino acids. Between the trimmed V and J ends, which lost 0 bases and 0 bases, there was a span of 8 bases. Looked up from germline, CDR1 is LNHNV and CDR2 is YYDKDF (reference sequence). The CDR3 spells CATSRDGHLNTEAFF. The CDR3, as DNA: TGTGCCACCAGCAGAGACGGACATTTGAACACTGAAGCTTTCTTT.

The V gene is TRBV6-2 or TRBV6-3, the J gene TRBJ1-5, with TRBD1 as a possible D gene (5 bases). CDR3 length: 20 residues. V dropped 2 bases and J dropped 0 bases, with 23 bases sitting between them. CDR1 is MNHEY, CDR2 SVGEGT, per germline. The CDR3 reads CASSYPYGGGTLYSNQPQHF. The DNA of the CDR3 is TGTGCCAGCAGTTACCCGTATGGCGGAGGGACCCTTTATAGCAATCAGCCCCAGCATTTT.

The V and J genes are TRBV7-2 and TRBJ1-5; D perhaps matches TRBD1 (6 bases). The germline V and J ends were trimmed by 5 bases and 3 bases, with 14 bases remaining between them. CDR1 and CDR2 (germline): SGHTA, FQGNSA. This CDR3 is built from 15 residues. The CDR3 nucleotides read TGTGCCAGCAGCCACAGGGTGGGGGACAATCAGCCCCAGCATTTT. Residues: CASSHRVGDNQPQHF.

The chain carries TRBV5-5 and TRBJ1-4; 10 bases map to TRBD1. Germline V CDR1 and CDR2: SGHKS, YYEKEE (reference sequence). The CDR3 has 17 amino acids. Unmatched junction bases numbered 3, after V lost 1 base and J lost 0 bases. CDR3 protein: CASSLTGQGATNEKLFF. CDR3 DNA sequence: TGTGCCAGCAGCTTGACAGGACAGGGGGCAACTAATGAAAAACTGTTTTTT.

The V and J genes are TRBV28 and TRBJ1-5; maybe TRBD1 (5 bases). CDR3 size: 13 residues. Germline-derived CDR1 and CDR2 are MDHEN and SYDVKM. V was shortened by 4 bases and J by 4 bases, with 8 bases between the two germline ends. The chain's CDR3 is CASSWTFNQPQHF. The CDR3 DNA follows: TGTGCCAGCAGTTGGACATTTAATCAGCCCCAGCATTTT.

The V and J genes are TRBV5-1 and TRBJ1-5, with D maybe TRBD1 (6 bases). V lost 0 bases and J lost 5, with 9 bases in between. Germline CDR1 and CDR2: SGHRS and YFSETQ. The CDR3 is 14 amino acids. The CDR3 sequence is CASSLGAGDQPQHF. CDR3 sequence (DNA): TGCGCCAGCAGCTTGGGAGCAGGGGATCAGCCCCAGCATTTT.

The chain links TRBV7-9 to TRBJ2-7, with 9 nucleotides matching TRBD2. Per the germline V gene, CDR1 is SEHNR and CDR2 is FQNEAQ (reference sequence). The trim removed 3 bases at V and 2 bases at J, leaving 2 bases unmatched. This CDR3 is 14 amino acids long. The CDR3 region has the DNA TGTGCCAGCAGCTTGGGGACTAGCCCCTACGAGCAGTACTTC. Protein product: CASSLGTSPYEQYF.

V usage is TRBV7-2 and J usage is TRBJ2-3; TRBD1 matches 10 bases. The CDR3 spans 15 residues. Germline assignment: CDR1 SGHTA and CDR2 FQGNSA. V gave up 3 bases and J gave up 1 base; unmatched junction bases: 1. The CDR3 reads CASSFDRGRTDTQYF. CDR3 nucleotide sequence: TGTGCCAGCAGCTTCGACAGGGGGCGCACAGATACGCAGTATTTT.

The chain carries TRBV23-1 and TRBJ2-3; 9 bases fit TRBD1. TRBV23-1 is identified as an open reading frame with a role that is uncertain. This CDR3 is built from 16 residues. After removal of 1 base from V and 4 bases from J, the junction contained 6 bases not matched to a gene. The CDR3 bases are TGCGCCAGCAGTCAATGGAGGACAGGGGACGCAGATACGCAGTATTTT. It codes for CASSQWRTGDADTQYF.

This chain joins TRBV7-2 and TRBJ2-1; 9 nucleotides match TRBD2. From germline, CDR1 is SGHTA and CDR2 FQGNSA. With 5 bases clipped from V and 7 bases from J, the junction kept 9 bases outside the gene matches. The CDR3 has 15 amino acids. The CDR3 coding sequence is TGTGCCAGCAGCCCTGGAGCGGGGGGAGATAATGAGCAGTTCTTC. It translates to CASSPGAGGDNEQFF.

This chain joins TRBV3-1 (or the pseudogene TRBV3-2) and TRBJ1-6, with D possibly matching TRBD1 (6 bases). V was trimmed by 5 bases and J by 7 bases, leaving 12 bases between them. Germline values: CDR1 LGHDT, CDR2 YNNKEL (reference sequence). The CDR3 is 14 residues long. The CDR3 reads CASSFGQLNSPLHF. The DNA of the CDR3 is TGTGCCAGCAGCTTCGGACAGTTAAATTCACCCCTCCACTTT.